Presented here are 10 T cell receptor beta chains from one specimen sequenced in a study of OX40 agonist ivuxolimab in advanced cancers. Assay used: immunoSEQ multiplex PCR; TCRdb lists only in-frame clones, some missing. This table holds tens of thousands of clones, 70% to 90% found once. The sample here was CD4+ or CD8+ T cells sorted from blood, taken in a trial of the OX40 agonist ivuxolimab. The receptors originated from an adult with an advanced solid tumor such as melanoma, head and neck, liver or kidney cancer.

A few counts support this clone. The junction shows a germline mismatch at one end, possibly a read error. The CDR3 loop reads CASREDRGLTDTQYF. The CDR3 DNA is TGTGCCAGCAGGGAAGACAGGGGGCTGACAGATACGCAGTATTTT. The gene calls are TRBV2 and TRBJ2-3; TRBD1 aligns across 10 bases. This CDR3 is built from 15 residues. Germline V CDR1 and CDR2: SNHLY, FYNNEI.

The chain employs TRBV18 and TRBJ2-1; 7 bases match TRBD2. Germline V CDR1 and CDR2: KGHSH, LQKENI. The CDR3 is 15 amino acids. V was clipped by 7 bases and J by 8 bases; unmatched bases: 14. The CDR3 is CASCPSIVRGDEQFF. CDR3 coding DNA: TGTGCCAGCTGCCCCTCGATTGTCCGGGGGGATGAGCAGTTCTTC.

The chain links TRBV27 to TRBJ2-5, with no clear D. The CDR3 length is 13 residues. With 5 bases removed from V and 0 bases from J, the gap between germline ends came to 7 bases. Germline lookup yields CDR1 MNHEY and CDR2 SMNVEV (reference sequence). The CDR3 region has the DNA TGTGCCAGCAGTCCCTCGTACCAAGAGACCCAGTACTTC. Amino acid sequence: CASSPSYQETQYF.

The CDR3: CASSPDGVAAFF. The CDR3 DNA follows: TGTGCCAGCTCACCCGACGGGGTTGCAGCTTTCTTT. The chain recombines TRBV18 with TRBJ1-1; D not resolved. This CDR3 is 12 amino acids long. The germline gives CDR1 KGHSH, CDR2 LQKENI. Deletions cut 3 bases from V and 10 bases from J, with 12 bases between.

V gene TRBV28 combines with J gene TRBJ1-5, with D uncertain. Germline V CDR1 and CDR2: MDHEN, SYDVKM. V was cut by 5 bases and J by 4 bases, with 3 bases left in between. The CDR3 extends over 11 amino acids. The CDR3, as DNA: TGTGCCAGCAGTCATAATCAGCCCCAGCATTTT. It translates to CASSHNQPQHF.

V gene TRBV5-1 combines with J gene TRBJ2-7; no reliable D call. Trimming took off 0 bases at V and 4 bases at J, with 8 bases between the two ends. Germline assignment: CDR1 SGHRS and CDR2 YFSETQ. The CDR3 length is 13 residues. The DNA for the CDR3 is TGCGCCAGCAGCTTGGACAGTCCTTACGAGCAGTACTTC. Translating gives CASSLDSPYEQYF.

The chain uses TRBV7-2 and TRBJ2-5; D not certain. Trimming stripped 2 bases from V and 5 bases from J, with 9 bases between. CDR1 and CDR2 (germline): SGHTA, FQGNSA. The length of the CDR3 is 13 residues. CDR3 residues: CASSLTFPETQYF. The CDR3 bases are TGTGCCAGCAGCTTAACTTTCCCGGAGACCCAGTACTTC.

J is TRBJ2-3 and V is TRBV18, with a weak D call TRBD2 (5 bases). Germline V gene data show CDR1 as KGHSH and CDR2 as LQKENI. This CDR3 is built from 16 residues. V lost 3 bases and J lost 6, with 19 bases in between. The CDR3 region has the DNA TGTGCCAGCTCACCCTGGTCCCGGACTGGGGAGGATACGCAGTATTTT. It yields the protein CASSPWSRTGEDTQYF.

This chain's CDR3 is CASSNHAPLAGGLLTYNEQFF. Here the CDR3 DNA reads TGTGCCAGCAGTAATCACGCGCCTTTGGCGGGAGGGTTGTTGACCTACAATGAGCAGTTCTTC. The chain has TRBV6-8 and TRBJ2-1; 9 bases are shared with TRBD2. The V gene end was trimmed by 5 bases and the J gene end by 2 bases; junction bases not matched to a gene: 22. This CDR3 has 21 residues. Per germline, CDR1 MNHGY and CDR2 SAAAGT.

This chain links TRBV2 with TRBJ2-1; D gene unclear. The germline gives CDR1 SNHLY, CDR2 FYNNEI. V was shortened by 6 bases and J by 7 bases, with 10 bases between the two germline ends. The CDR3 covers 12 residues. CDR3 sequence reads: CASRGPGNEQFF. The DNA for the CDR3 is TGTGCCAGCAGAGGCCCTGGGAATGAGCAGTTCTTC. Variable domain in full (rest from reference TRBV2 and TRBJ2-1): EPEVTQTPSHQVTQMGQEVILRCVPISNHLYFYWYRQILGQKVEFLVSFYNNEISEKSEIFDDQFSVERPDGSNFTLKIRSTKLEDSAMYFCASRGPGNEQFFGPGTRLTVL.